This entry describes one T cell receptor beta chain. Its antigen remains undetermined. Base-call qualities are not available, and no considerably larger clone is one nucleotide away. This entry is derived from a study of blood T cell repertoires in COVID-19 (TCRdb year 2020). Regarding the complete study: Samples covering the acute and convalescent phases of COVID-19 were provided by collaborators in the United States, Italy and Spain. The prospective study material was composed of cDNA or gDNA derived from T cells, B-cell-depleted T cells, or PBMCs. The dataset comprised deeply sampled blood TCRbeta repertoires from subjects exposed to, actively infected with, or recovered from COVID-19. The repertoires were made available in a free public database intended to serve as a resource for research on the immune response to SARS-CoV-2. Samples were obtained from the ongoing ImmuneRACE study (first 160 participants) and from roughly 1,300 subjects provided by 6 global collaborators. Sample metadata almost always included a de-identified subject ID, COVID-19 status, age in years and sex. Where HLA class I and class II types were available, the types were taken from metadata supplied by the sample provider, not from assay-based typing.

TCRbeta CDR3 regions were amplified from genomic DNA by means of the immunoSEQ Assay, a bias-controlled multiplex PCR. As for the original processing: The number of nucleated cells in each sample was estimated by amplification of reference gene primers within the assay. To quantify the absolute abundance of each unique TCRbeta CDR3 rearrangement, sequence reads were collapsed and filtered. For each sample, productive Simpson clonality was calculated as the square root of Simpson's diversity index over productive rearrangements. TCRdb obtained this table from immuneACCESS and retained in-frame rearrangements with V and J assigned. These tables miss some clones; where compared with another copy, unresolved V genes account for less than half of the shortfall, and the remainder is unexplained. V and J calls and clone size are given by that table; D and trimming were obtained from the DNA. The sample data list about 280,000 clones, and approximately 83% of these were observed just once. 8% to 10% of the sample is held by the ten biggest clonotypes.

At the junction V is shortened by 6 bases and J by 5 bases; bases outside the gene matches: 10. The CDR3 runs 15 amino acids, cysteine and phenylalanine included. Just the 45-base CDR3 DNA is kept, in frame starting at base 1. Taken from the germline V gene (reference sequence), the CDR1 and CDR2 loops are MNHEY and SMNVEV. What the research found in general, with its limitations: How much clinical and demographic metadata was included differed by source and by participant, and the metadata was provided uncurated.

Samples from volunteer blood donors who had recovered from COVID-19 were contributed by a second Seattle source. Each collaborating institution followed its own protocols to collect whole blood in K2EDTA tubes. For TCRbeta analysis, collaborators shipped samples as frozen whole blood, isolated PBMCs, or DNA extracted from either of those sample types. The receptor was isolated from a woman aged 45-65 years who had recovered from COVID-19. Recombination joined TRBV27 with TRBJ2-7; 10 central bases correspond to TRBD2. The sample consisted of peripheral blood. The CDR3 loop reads CASRISSGSIHEQYF. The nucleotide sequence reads TGTGCCAGCAGGATTTCTAGCGGGAGTATACACGAGCAGTACTTC.